The 23 T cell receptor beta chains below were found in one sample sequenced in a study of cytomegalovirus exposure and HLA in healthy donors. This PCR relied on a set of 60 Vbeta primers and 13 Jbeta primers. Assay used: immunoSEQ multiplex PCR; TCRdb lists only in-frame clones, some missing. The sample consists of 150,000 or so clones, roughly 81% of them appearing once. Input material: PBMCs. The receptors shown here come from a woman younger than 30 in good health and CMV-seropositive.

The V call is TRBV13, the J call TRBJ2-1, with 9 bases lining up with TRBD2. CDR3 size: 17 residues. Germline values: CDR1 PRHDT, CDR2 FYEKMQ (reference sequence). V gave up 4 bases and J gave up 4 bases; unmatched junction bases: 11. This chain's CDR3 is CASSSTASGASYNEQFF. The CDR3 nucleotides are TGTGCCAGCAGCTCTACGGCTAGCGGGGCTTCATACAATGAGCAGTTCTTC.

This chain uses TRBV4-1 with TRBJ2-1, with TRBD2 matching 10 bases. Losses at the gene ends were 2 bases for V and 4 bases for J; bases not matched to a gene: 17. Germline loops: CDR1 MGHRA, CDR2 YSYEKL. CDR3 length: 20 residues. CDR3 amino acids: CASSQTTGDSGGSFYNEQFF. The CDR3 bases are TGCGCCAGCAGCCAAACCACCGGGGATAGCGGGGGGTCCTTTTACAATGAGCAGTTCTTC.

This clone has a handful of counts. The V call is TRBV15, the J call TRBJ1-2; no clear D gene. There are 14 residues in the CDR3. Looked up from germline, CDR1 is LNHNV and CDR2 is YYDKDF (reference sequence). V dropped 0 bases and J dropped 4 bases, with 9 bases sitting between them. The CDR3 sequence is CATSRDRGLYGYTF. The CDR3 DNA follows: TGTGCCACCAGCAGAGACCGCGGGCTCTATGGCTACACCTTC.

The J gene is TRBJ1-4, the V gene TRBV5-4; D gene uncertain. The CDR3 runs to 15 residues. V shed 1 base and J shed 5 bases, with 12 bases lying between them. The V gene's germline CDR1 is SGHNT and CDR2 YYREEE (reference sequence). CDR3 coding DNA: TGTGCCAGCAGCTTGTCCGGCGGGAACAATGAAAAACTGTTTTTT. Residues: CASSLSGGNNEKLFF.

V and J are TRBV20-1 and TRBJ1-2, with 7 bases matching TRBD1. The CDR3 extends over 11 amino acids. Looked up from germline, CDR1 is DFQATT and CDR2 is SNEGSKA (reference sequence). Trimming took 6 bases from V and 8 from J; bases not matched to a gene: 6. The CDR3 DNA follows: TGCAGTGCAAGACAGGGTCAAGGCTACACCTTC. It translates to CSARQGQGYTF.

This clone was detected only a few times. The chain carries TRBV5-1 and TRBJ2-7; 9 bases are a match to TRBD1. Germline assignment: CDR1 SGHRS and CDR2 YFSETQ. This CDR3 has 14 amino acids. J was trimmed by 3 bases and V by 0 bases; bases with no gene match: 1. The DNA for the CDR3 is TGCGCCAGCAGCTTGGCGACAGGGGGCTACGAGCAGTACTTC. This gives the protein CASSLATGGYEQYF.

The V and J genes are TRBV12-2 and TRBJ1-2; TRBD1 was called by the table and not checked on the DNA. TRBV12-2 is flagged as a pseudogene. This CDR3 has 11 residues. The CDR3: CASRRQGGYTF. In nucleotides, the CDR3 is TGTGCAAGTCGGCGACAGGGCGGCTACACCTTC.

The rearrangement links TRBV15 to TRBJ2-5; 10 bases line up with TRBD2. The CDR3 contains 13 residues. V gave up 5 bases and J gave up 11 bases; unmatched junction bases: 8. Germline CDR1 LNHNV, CDR2 YYDKDF (reference sequence). DNA of the CDR3: TGTGCCACCAGCGGACTAGCGGAAGGTGGGCAGTACTTC. Protein product: CATSGLAEGGQYF.

This sequence joins TRBV2 and TRBJ1-5; 9 positions agree with TRBD1. Germline V gene data show CDR1 as SNHLY and CDR2 as FYNNEI. The CDR3 runs to 13 residues. The trim removed 4 bases at V and 9 bases at J, leaving 4 bases unmatched. The CDR3 protein is CASSGGQGRPQHF. The CDR3 coding sequence is TGTGCCAGCAGTGGGGGACAGGGTCGGCCCCAGCATTTT. The full variable domain, its missing parts supplied by reference TRBV2 and TRBJ1-5, is EPEVTQTPSHQVTQMGQEVILRCVPISNHLYFYWYRQILGQKVEFLVSFYNNEISEKSEIFDDQFSVERPDGSNFTLKIRSTKLEDSAMYFCASSGGQGRPQHFGDGTRLSIL.

The V call is TRBV19, the J call TRBJ1-5; TRBD1 agrees at 7 bases. Germline-derived CDR1 and CDR2 are LNHDA and SQIVND (reference sequence). The ends lost 8 bases at V and 3 bases at J; junction bases unmatched: 4. The CDR3 loop spans 13 amino acids. In nucleotides, the CDR3 is TGTGCCAGTTCCGGGACAGTCAATCAGCCCCAGCATTTT. Its translation: CASSGTVNQPQHF.

This clone was recorded a few times. The chain is built from TRBV28 and TRBJ2-7; perhaps TRBD2 as D (5 bases). The ends were cut back, 8 bases at V and 2 bases at J, with 16 bases in the middle. Germline V gene sequence: CDR1 MDHEN, CDR2 SYDVKM. There are 14 residues in the CDR3. The CDR3 is CASGKLREPYEQYF. The CDR3 bases are TGTGCCAGCGGTAAGCTCCGGGAACCCTACGAGCAGTACTTC.

V is TRBV19 and J is TRBJ2-1; tentatively, D is TRBD2 (6 bases). The germline V gene has CDR1 LNHDA and CDR2 SQIVND (reference sequence). The CDR3 sequence is 13 residues long. Trimming shortened V by 7 bases and J by 5 bases, and 12 bases separated the two germline ends. The CDR3 loop reads CASKSRGDNEQFF. CDR3 DNA sequence: TGTGCCAGTAAGTCCCGCGGGGACAATGAGCAGTTCTTC.

V gene TRBV7-2 combines with J gene TRBJ2-5; D is unclear. CDR3 length equals 13 residues. V lost 2 bases, J lost 2 bases, and 6 bases lay in between. From germline, CDR1 is SGHTA and CDR2 FQGNSA. The CDR3 is CASSLYIQETQYF. The CDR3 coding sequence is TGTGCCAGCAGCTTATATATTCAAGAGACCCAGTACTTC.

The chain combines TRBV27 with TRBJ2-7, with 9 bases that match TRBD1. Per germline, CDR1 MNHEY and CDR2 SMNVEV (reference sequence). The CDR3 contains 15 residues. V was clipped by 4 bases and J by 3 bases; unmatched bases: 7. The CDR3 DNA sequence: TGTGCCAGCAGTTCCGCCGGGACAGGGTTCTACGAGCAGTACTTC. Protein: CASSSAGTGFYEQYF.

CDR3 nucleotide sequence: TGTGCCAGCAGGAGACACGGGGGGGAGTACGAGCAGTACTTC. Encoded protein: CASRRHGGEYEQYF. J is TRBJ2-7 and V is TRBV5-6; TRBD2 aligns across 8 bases. The CDR3 is made up of 14 amino acids. The V and J ends lost 5 bases and 4 bases, in that order; junction bases with no gene match: 8. Germline lookup yields CDR1 SGHDT and CDR2 YYEEEE.

The chain recombines TRBV10-3 with TRBJ2-1; 8 bases are a match to TRBD2. This CDR3 has 14 residues. CDR1 ENHRY and CDR2 SYGVKD come from the germline V gene. The V segment lost 3 bases and the J segment 7 bases; nucleotides outside the gene matches: 5. CDR3 protein: CAISEGGGLNEQFF. CDR3 DNA: TGTGCCATCAGTGAAGGCGGGGGGCTAAATGAGCAGTTCTTC.

The rearrangement uses TRBV19 and TRBJ2-2, with 12 bases identical to TRBD2. The CDR3 extends over 15 amino acids. CDR1 and CDR2 from the germline V gene are LNHDA and SQIVND (reference sequence). The J segment lost 7 bases and the V segment lost 7 bases, leaving 7 bases of the junction unmatched. The CDR3 reads CASTSGGGTIGELFF. CDR3 sequence (DNA): TGTGCCAGTACTAGCGGGGGGGGTACCATCGGGGAGCTGTTTTTT.

The chain carries TRBV11-2 and TRBJ2-7; D may be TRBD2 (6 bases). From germline, CDR1 is SGHAT and CDR2 FQNNGV. The V and J ends lost 6 bases and 7 bases respectively, with 22 bases between them. CDR3 length: 15 amino acids. CDR3 region: CASRPYLAASIEQYF. CDR3 nucleotide sequence: TGTGCCAGCAGACCCTACTTAGCGGCTTCGATAGAGCAGTACTTC.

The chain has TRBV18 and TRBJ1-3; a weak D match, TRBD1 (5 bases). Germline values: CDR1 KGHSH, CDR2 LQKENI. Trimming cost V 3 bases and J 2 bases, with 8 bases left between them. The CDR3 is 14 residues long. CDR3 protein: CASSPQGPGNTIYF. CDR3 nucleotides: TGTGCCAGCTCACCCCAGGGCCCTGGAAACACCATATATTTT. The full variable domain, completed using reference TRBV18 and TRBJ1-3, is NAGVMQNPRHLVRRRGQEARLRCSPMKGHSHVYWYRQLPEEGLKFMVYLQKENIIDESGMPKERFSAEFPKEGPSILRIQQVVRGDSAAYFCASSPQGPGNTIYFGEGSWLTVV.

The gene calls are TRBV28 and TRBJ1-3; the D is unclear. CDR3 length: 15 amino acids. Trimming left V 1 base short and J 0 bases short, with 7 bases between. CDR1 and CDR2 (germline): MDHEN, SYDVKM. The CDR3 nucleotides are TGTGCCAGCAGTTTATCTGGGAGCTCTGGAAACACCATATATTTT. Translating it yields CASSLSGSSGNTIYF.

This rearrangement joins TRBV25-1 to TRBJ2-3, with 9 bases fitting TRBD2. The germline gives CDR1 MGHDK, CDR2 SYGVNS. J was trimmed by 4 bases and V by 3 bases; bases with no gene match: 8. The CDR3 covers 16 residues. CDR3 nucleotide sequence: TGTGCCAGCAGTGATAGGATAGCGGGGGTGGCAGATACGCAGTATTTT. Translated: CASSDRIAGVADTQYF.

The count of this clone is one. The J gene is TRBJ1-5, the V gene TRBV5-6; D unresolved. This CDR3 has 18 amino acids. The V end was cut by 1 base, the J end by 2 bases, with 19 bases between. Germline values: CDR1 SGHDT, CDR2 YYEEEE. CDR3 in amino acids: CASSLSRGGGDGNQPQHF. Here the CDR3 DNA reads TGTGCCAGCAGCTTGTCTCGAGGTGGCGGGGATGGCAATCAGCCCCAGCATTTT.

This chain joins TRBV4-2 and TRBJ2-3; perhaps TRBD2 as D (6 bases). There are 14 residues in the CDR3. V lost 4 bases and J 6 bases, leaving 14 bases between the germline ends. CDR1 and CDR2 from the germline V gene are LGHNA and YNFKEQ. The CDR3 here is CASSLGTSRDTQYF. The DNA of the CDR3 is TGTGCCAGCAGCCTCGGGACTTCTCGGGATACGCAGTATTTT.